Below, 19 T cell receptor beta chains from the same sample are listed, as sequenced in a study of T-cell reconstitution after alpha-beta-depleted transplantation in children. The library targeted TCRbeta and was prepared with unique molecular identifiers. TCRdb reprocessed the PCR reads via MiXCR and lists one record per CDR3 protein. The table lists approximately 200,000 distinct CDR3 sequences, roughly 15% of them singletons. Sample: PBMCs from the stem cell graft donor, taken from the stem cell graft. The receptors were sampled from a human donor who donated a stem cell graft to a child with acute lymphoblastic leukemia.

This clonotype was observed at least ten times. The chain is built from TRBV5-1 and TRBJ2-7; TRBD2 aligns across 8 bases. Unmatched junction bases numbered 8, after V lost 3 bases and J lost 0 bases. Germline CDR1 and CDR2: SGHRS and YFSETQ. This CDR3 region has 16 residues. CDR3: CASSSELAVSSYEQYF. CDR3 DNA: TGCGCCAGCAGCTCGGAACTAGCGGTAAGCTCCTACGAGCAGTACTTC.

This clonotype was picked up many times. This chain joins TRBV5-5 and TRBJ2-2, with 8 bases that match TRBD1. The V gene end was trimmed by 5 bases and the J gene end by 4 bases; junction bases not matched to a gene: 10. In germline, CDR1 is SGHKS, CDR2 YYEKEE (reference sequence). The CDR3 is 16 residues long. The CDR3 sequence is CASSSSVTGVTGELFF. In DNA, the CDR3 is TGTGCCAGCAGTTCGTCGGTGACAGGGGTCACCGGGGAGCTGTTTTTT.

This clonotype was recorded a few times. The J gene is TRBJ1-5, the V gene TRBV7-9; D remains unclear. The CDR3 is 13 amino acids. Trimming cost V 1 base and J 9 bases, with 10 bases left between them. Germline V lookup: CDR1 SEHNR, CDR2 FQNEAQ (reference sequence). CDR3 nucleotides: TGTGCCAGCAGCTTAGGAGGGTACGGGCCCCAGCATTTT. This translates into CASSLGGYGPQHF.

There are many counts of this clonotype. V is TRBV29-1 and J is TRBJ2-5, with 7 positions matching TRBD1. J gave up 1 base and V 7 bases, and 9 bases lay outside the gene matches. CDR1 SQVTM and CDR2 ANQGSEA come from the germline V gene. The CDR3 runs to 14 residues. The CDR3 spells CSALQGNAQETQYF. CDR3 DNA: TGCAGCGCACTACAGGGGAATGCCCAAGAGACCCAGTACTTC.

This clonotype was observed many times. CDR3 amino acids: CASRPQRGDTEAFF. CDR3 sequence (DNA): TGTGCCAGCAGACCCCAAAGGGGTGACACTGAAGCTTTCTTT. The chain combines TRBV6-1 with TRBJ1-1, with D maybe TRBD1 (5 bases). CDR3 length: 14 residues. Germline V CDR1 and CDR2: MNHNS, SASEGT. V was trimmed by 6 bases and J by 3 bases, leaving 14 bases between them.

The chain couples TRBV5-6 to TRBJ2-7; possible D gene TRBD2, 5 bases. The CDR3 is made up of 12 amino acids. Trimming took 4 bases from V and 4 from J, leaving 9 bases between them. The V gene's germline CDR1 is SGHDT and CDR2 YYEEEE. The DNA for the CDR3 is TGTGCCAGCAGCAAAGGAGGTTACGAGCAGTACTTC. This codes for CASSKGGYEQYF.

Only a few counts were recorded for this clonotype. The genes are TRBV2 and TRBJ1-5; unclear D gene. V dropped 3 bases and J dropped 8 bases, with 11 bases sitting between them. The CDR3 runs 13 residues. CDR1 is SNHLY and CDR2 is FYNNEI in the germline V gene. The CDR3 DNA reads TGTGCCAGCAGTGATTATAATGGGGAGCCCCAGCATTTT. Its protein product is CASSDYNGEPQHF. Together with reference TRBV2 and TRBJ1-5, the CDR3 gives the full variable domain: EPEVTQTPSHQVTQMGQEVILRCVPISNHLYFYWYRQILGQKVEFLVSFYNNEISEKSEIFDDQFSVERPDGSNFTLKIRSTKLEDSAMYFCASSDYNGEPQHFGDGTRLSIL.

This clonotype was observed at least ten times. The chain has TRBV12-3 or TRBV12-4 and TRBJ1-1; no clear D. This CDR3 is built from 14 residues. Trimming shortened V by 3 bases and J by 0 bases, and 8 bases separated the two germline ends. This CDR3 is CASSFVQMNTEAFF. The CDR3 coding sequence is TGTGCCAGCAGTTTTGTACAGATGAACACTGAAGCTTTCTTT.

This clonotype was counted ten times or more. The chain uses TRBV5-1 and TRBJ2-7; D is unresolved. Trimming removed 1 base at V and 0 bases at J, with 14 bases between. CDR1 and CDR2 (germline): SGHRS, YFSETQ. The length of the CDR3 is 16 residues. CDR3 loop: CASSLFPVQFSYEQYF. In DNA form, the CDR3 reads TGCGCCAGCAGCTTGTTCCCGGTCCAATTCTCCTACGAGCAGTACTTC.

This clonotype appeared many times. V and J are TRBV7-8 and TRBJ2-7; TRBD2 matches 9 bases. The CDR3 is made up of 14 amino acids. Germline CDR1 SGHVS, CDR2 FQNEAQ. With 4 bases clipped from V and 6 bases from J, the junction kept 7 bases outside the gene matches. CDR3 in DNA: TGTGCCAGCAGCTCCGACGGGACTAGCTCCGAGCAGTACTTC. Encoded protein: CASSSDGTSSEQYF. Full variable domain (rest looked up from reference TRBV7-8 and TRBJ2-7): GAGVSQSPRYKVAKRGQDVALRCDPISGHVSLFWYQQALGQGPEFLTYFQNEAQLDKSGLPSDRFFAERPEGSVSTLKIQRTQQEDSAVYLCASSSDGTSSEQYFGPGTRLTVT.

This clonotype has more than one count but fewer than ten. The chain is built from TRBV12-3 or TRBV12-4 and TRBJ2-5, with TRBD2 matching 13 bases. V lost 1 base and J lost 4; bases outside the gene matches: 9. The CDR3 is 18 residues long. CDR3 sequence reads: CASSLGLAGGGERETQYF. The CDR3 DNA is TGTGCCAGCAGTTTAGGACTAGCGGGAGGCGGGGAGCGAGAGACCCAGTACTTC.

Ten or more counts support this clonotype. This chain connects TRBV5-1 to TRBJ1-4; D ambiguous. Deletions cut 5 bases from V and 0 bases from J, with 17 bases between. This CDR3 has 17 amino acids. CDR1 and CDR2 (germline): SGHRS, YFSETQ. CDR3 bases: TGCGCCAGCAGTTCTCACGGCAGATCCCCAACTAATGAAAAACTGTTTTTT. As protein: CASSSHGRSPTNEKLFF. The variable domain in full, completed from reference TRBV5-1 and TRBJ1-4, reads KAGVTQTPRYLIKTRGQQVTLSCSPISGHRSVSWYQQTPGQGLQFLFEYFSETQRNKGNFPGRFSGRQFSNSRSEMNVSTLELGDSALYLCASSSHGRSPTNEKLFFGSGTQLSVL.

This clonotype was detected many times. The chain has TRBV12-3 or TRBV12-4 and TRBJ2-2; D gene ambiguous. V gave up 1 base and J gave up 6 bases, with 6 bases separating them. The CDR3 runs 13 residues. In DNA form, the CDR3 reads TGTGCCAGCAGTTTAGGGTCGTCCGGGGAGCTGTTTTTT. This gives the protein CASSLGSSGELFF.

Turning to this clonotype: Given a much more abundant clone one base away, this may be a read error. The chain couples TRBV12-3 or TRBV12-4 to TRBJ2-1, with 9 positions matching TRBD1. The CDR3 extends over 17 amino acids. J lost 8 bases, V lost 0 bases, and 11 bases had no gene match. The CDR3 is CASSLARVTGGKDEQFF. In DNA, the CDR3 is TGTGCCAGCAGTTTAGCGAGAGTGACAGGGGGAAAGGATGAGCAGTTCTTC.

This clonotype was picked up many times. The V and J genes are TRBV6-6 and TRBJ2-5; 9 positions match TRBD1. After removal of 4 bases from V and 6 bases from J, the junction contained 3 bases not matched to a gene. Germline V CDR1 and CDR2: MNHNY, SVGAGI (reference sequence). The CDR3 sequence is 13 residues long. The CDR3: CASSSGQGKTQYF. As DNA, the CDR3 is TGTGCCAGCAGTTCGGGACAGGGCAAGACCCAGTACTTC.

The rearrangement joins TRBV7-2 to TRBJ2-3, with no clear D. This CDR3 is built from 17 residues. V was clipped by 4 bases and J by 4 bases, with 21 bases between them. CDR1 is SGHTA, CDR2 FQGNSA, per germline. This CDR3 is CASSSYRVGNHADTQYF. As DNA, the CDR3 is TGTGCCAGCAGCTCTTACCGTGTGGGGAATCACGCAGATACGCAGTATTTT.

This clonotype was found many times. The chain couples TRBV29-1 to TRBJ2-5; 13 positions match TRBD2. V lost 4 bases to trimming and J lost 4 bases; unmatched junction nucleotides: 12. Germline loops: CDR1 SQVTM, CDR2 ANQGSEA. This CDR3 comprises 17 residues. The CDR3 sequence: CSVGSTSGRVDRETQYF. CDR3 nucleotides: TGCAGCGTTGGGTCCACTAGCGGGAGGGTCGATCGAGAGACCCAGTACTTC.

This clonotype has ten or more counts. The chain is built from TRBV12-3 or TRBV12-4 and TRBJ2-3; D unclear. The germline V and J ends were trimmed by 1 base and 4 bases, with 6 bases remaining between them. The CDR3 extends over 13 amino acids. The CDR3 coding sequence is TGTGCCAGCAGTTTAGTTTCGGCAGATACGCAGTATTTT. It specifies CASSLVSADTQYF.

This clonotype was seen repeatedly, ten times or more. The chain links TRBV28 to TRBJ2-1; TRBD2 matches at 9 bases. Trimming at V came to 5 bases and at J to 4 bases, leaving 6 bases not matched to a gene. Germline V gene data show CDR1 as MDHEN and CDR2 as SYDVKM. The length of the CDR3 is 15 residues. CDR3 sequence (DNA): TGTGCCAGCAGTCCGGGACTAGCAGATTACAATGAGCAGTTCTTC. This gives the protein CASSPGLADYNEQFF.